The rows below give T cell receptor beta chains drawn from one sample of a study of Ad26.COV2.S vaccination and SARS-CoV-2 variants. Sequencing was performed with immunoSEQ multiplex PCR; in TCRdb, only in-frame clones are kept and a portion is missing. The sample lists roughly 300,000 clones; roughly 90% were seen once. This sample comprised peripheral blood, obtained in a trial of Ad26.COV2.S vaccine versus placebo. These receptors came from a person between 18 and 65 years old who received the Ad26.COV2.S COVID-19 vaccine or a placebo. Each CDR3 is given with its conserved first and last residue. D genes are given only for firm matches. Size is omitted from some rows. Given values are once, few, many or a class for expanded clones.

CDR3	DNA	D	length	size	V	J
CASSRTGNNSPLHF	TGTGCCAGCAGCAGGACAGGGAATAATTCACCCCTCCACTTT	TRBD1	14	NA	TRBV28	TRBJ1-6
CASGLVLGVGYTF	TGTGCTAGTGGTTTGGTACTTGGGGTTGGCTACACCTTC	NA	13	NA	TRBV12-5	TRBJ1-2
CASSLPGQEGNTEAFF	TGTGCCAGCAGTTTGCCGGGACAGGAGGGGAACACTGAAGCTTTCTTT	TRBD1	16	NA	TRBV6-5	TRBJ1-1
CAGGPAHNYGYTF	TGTGCCGGTGGCCCCGCCCATAACTATGGCTACACCTTC	NA	13	few	TRBV7-9	TRBJ1-2
CASSSVTSVAGDEQFF	TGTGCCAGCAGCTCCGTGACTAGCGTGGCGGGTGATGAGCAGTTCTTC	TRBD2	16	NA	TRBV7-9	TRBJ2-1
CASSLGRNSYEQYF	TGTGCCAGCAGCTTAGGACGGAACTCCTACGAGCAGTACTTC	NA	14	NA	TRBV7-3	TRBJ2-7
CASSQAATGELFF	TGTGCCAGCAGCCAAGCTGCCACCGGGGAGCTGTTTTTT	NA	13	NA	TRBV11-2	TRBJ2-2
CASSYVKENEQFF	TGTGCCAGCAGTTACGTGAAGGAGAATGAGCAGTTCTTC	NA	13	NA	TRBV6-2/TRBV6-3	TRBJ2-1
CASSLSTSGSYEQYF	TGTGCCAGCAGTTTATCGACTAGCGGGAGTTACGAGCAGTACTTC	TRBD2	15	NA	TRBV27	TRBJ2-7
CASSSGTSGDQPQHF	TGTGCCAGCAGTTCCGGGACGTCGGGCGATCAGCCCCAGCATTTT	NA	15	NA	TRBV28	TRBJ1-5
CASSYSGLSGNTIYF	TGTGCCAGCAGTTACTCCGGACTCTCTGGAAACACCATATATTTT	NA	15	few	TRBV6-5	TRBJ1-3
CASSFTGQAAYGYTF	TGTGCCAGCAGCTTCACAGGACAGGCCGCCTATGGCTACACCTTC	TRBD1	15	NA	TRBV7-2	TRBJ1-2
CASSLAGGSNSPLHF	TGTGCCAGCAGCTTAGCAGGGGGTAGTAATTCACCCCTCCACTTT	TRBD1	15	NA	TRBV11-2	TRBJ1-6
CASSAIPGVTQYF	TGTGCCAGCAGCGCGATTCCAGGGGTGACCCAGTACTTC	NA	13	NA	TRBV9	TRBJ2-5
CASSHYQGYNEQFF	TGTGCCAGCAGCCATTACCAGGGGTACAATGAGCAGTTCTTC	NA	14	NA	TRBV3-1/TRBV3-2	TRBJ2-1
CAWTDGRDNEQFF	TGTGCCTGGACCGACGGGAGGGACAATGAGCAGTTCTTC	TRBD2	13	NA	TRBV30	TRBJ2-1
CASSLATGAPSGNTIYF	TGTGCCAGCAGCTTAGCTACAGGGGCTCCTTCTGGAAACACCATATATTTT	TRBD1	17	NA	TRBV7-8	TRBJ1-3
CATLLAGGGVQYF	TGTGCCACACTACTAGCGGGAGGGGGAGTCCAGTACTTC	TRBD2	13	NA	TRBV28	TRBJ2-5
CASSLQQGLGDTQYF	TGTGCCAGCAGTTTACAGCAGGGTCTCGGGGATACGCAGTATTTT	NA	15	NA	TRBV27	TRBJ2-3
CASSIFRDTYEQYF	TGTGCCAGTAGTATATTTCGGGACACCTACGAGCAGTACTTC	NA	14	NA	TRBV19	TRBJ2-7
CASSQDGGEQFF	TGTGCCAGCAGCCAAGATGGTGGCGAGCAGTTCTTC	NA	12	NA	TRBV4-2	TRBJ2-1
CASSHSGYTF	TGTGCCAGCAGTCATAGTGGCTACACCTTC	NA	10	once	TRBV28	TRBJ1-2
CASSYSLDSLKKAFF	TGTGCCAGCAGTTACTCACTGGACAGCTTAAAAAAAGCTTTCTTT	NA	15	few	TRBV6-5	TRBJ1-1
CASSQGWNSPLHF	TGTGCCAGCAGTCAGGGGTGGAATTCACCCCTCCACTTT	NA	13	few	TRBV2	TRBJ1-6
CASSLGLAGGKGKTGDTQYF	TGCGCCAGCAGCTTGGGACTAGCGGGAGGGAAAGGCAAGACGGGGGATACGCAGTATTTT	TRBD2	20	NA	TRBV5-1	TRBJ2-3
CASSMGQANVLTF	TGTGCCAGTAGTATGGGCCAGGCCAACGTCCTGACTTTC	NA	13	NA	TRBV19	TRBJ2-6
CASSQGQALVSNQPQHF	TGTGCCAGCAGCCAAGGACAGGCTCTCGTTAGCAATCAGCCCCAGCATTTT	NA	17	NA	TRBV3-1/TRBV3-2	TRBJ1-5
CAIRDTGVNRNTEAFF	TGTGCCATCAGGGATACAGGGGTCAATCGAAACACTGAAGCTTTCTTT	TRBD1	16	NA	TRBV10-3	TRBJ1-1
CASSQEIGEQYF	TGTGCCAGCAGCCAAGAGATCGGCGAGCAGTACTTC	NA	12	NA	TRBV14	TRBJ2-7
CASSGSKNYGYTF	TGTGCCAGCAGCGGCTCCAAAAACTATGGCTACACCTTC	NA	13	NA	TRBV9	TRBJ1-2
CASSFWGGEQYF	TGTGCCAGCAGTTTCTGGGGGGGCGAGCAGTACTTC	TRBD2	12	NA	TRBV27	TRBJ2-7
CAWSPRGHEQFF	TGTGCCTGGAGTCCCCGGGGGCATGAGCAGTTCTTC	NA	12	NA	TRBV30	TRBJ2-1
CASSVGGPGEQFF	TGTGCCAGCAGCGTTGGAGGACCCGGTGAGCAGTTCTTC	NA	13	NA	TRBV9	TRBJ2-1
CASSIFRPGDTGELFF	TGTGCCAGTAGTATATTCCGCCCCGGGGACACCGGGGAGCTGTTTTTT	NA	16	few	TRBV19	TRBJ2-2
CASSSRGVAVPNTGELFF	TGTGCCAGCAGCTCAAGAGGTGTGGCAGTTCCGAACACCGGGGAGCTGTTTTTT	NA	18	NA	TRBV5-5	TRBJ2-2
CASTPLAGSDEQFF	TGTGCCAGCACCCCACTAGCGGGAAGCGATGAGCAGTTCTTC	TRBD2	14	NA	TRBV9	TRBJ2-1
CASRRTENTGELFF	TGTGCCAGCAGGCGGACAGAGAACACCGGGGAGCTGTTTTTT	NA	14	NA	TRBV27	TRBJ2-2
CASSTMLAGTQYF	TGTGCCAGCAGTACCATGCTAGCGGGGACGCAGTATTTT	TRBD2	13	NA	TRBV6-5	TRBJ2-3
CATHRVRTPLHF	TGTGCCACCCACAGGGTCAGGACACCCCTCCACTTT	NA	12	NA	TRBV15	TRBJ1-6
CSASSEWRPNYEQYF	TGCAGTGCTAGTTCCGAGTGGCGTCCGAACTACGAGCAGTACTTC	NA	15	NA	TRBV20-1	TRBJ2-7
CASSKGKGWAKNIQYF	TGTGCCAGCAGCAAAGGGAAAGGGTGGGCCAAAAACATTCAGTACTTC	NA	16	NA	TRBV21-1	TRBJ2-4
CASNPRQPNTEAFF	TGTGCTAGTAACCCGAGGCAGCCGAACACTGAAGCTTTCTTT	NA	14	NA	TRBV12-5	TRBJ1-1
CASRWGGNTIYF	TGTGCCAGTAGATGGGGTGGAAACACCATATATTTT	NA	12	NA	TRBV6-5	TRBJ1-3
CASSLLGEQYF	TGTGCCAGCAGCTTGCTAGGGGAGCAGTACTTC	NA	11	NA	TRBV5-4	TRBJ2-7
CASSGSYGGVNYGYTF	TGTGCCAGTAGTGGGAGTTACGGGGGCGTAAACTATGGCTACACCTTC	NA	16	NA	TRBV19	TRBJ1-2
CATRDITAYGYTF	TGTGCCACCCGGGACATCACTGCCTATGGCTACACCTTC	NA	13	NA	TRBV10-3	TRBJ1-2
CASSTTGGSGELFF	TGTGCCAGCAGTACCACAGGGGGCTCCGGGGAGCTGTTTTTT	TRBD1	14	NA	TRBV2	TRBJ2-2
CASALSGPQHF	TGTGCCAGCGCCCTGTCAGGGCCCCAGCATTTT	NA	11	NA	TRBV28	TRBJ1-5